Listed below are T cell receptor beta chains from one sample, sequenced in a study of blood T cell repertoires in COVID-19. Here immunoSEQ multiplex PCR was the method, and the copy in TCRdb shows in-frame clones only, minus some. The profile shows roughly 170,000 clones, 65% to 85% of them singletons. Material for sequencing was PBMCs or T cells enriched from blood (not recorded which). The receptors stem from a woman aged 40 to 50 with acute COVID-19. The CDR3 runs from the conserved cysteine through the conserved F or W. D genes are given only for firm matches.

d_call j_call v_call cdr3_nt cdr3_aa
. TRBJ2-6 TRBV9 TGTGCCAGCAGCGACGGGGGACCGATCCGCTCTGGGGCCAACGTCCTGACTTTC CASSDGGPIRSGANVLTF
. TRBJ2-5 TRBV15 TGTGCCACCAGCAGAGATCCCAGCGGGCAAGAGACCCAGTACTTC CATSRDPSGQETQYF
TRBD1 TRBJ1-1 TRBV29-1 TGCAGCGGCGCGGTGTCACAGGGGACTGAAGCTTTCTTT CSGAVSQGTEAFF
. TRBJ2-1 TRBV11-1 TGTGCCAGCAGCTTATCACTAACTAACAATGAGCAGTTCTTC CASSLSLTNNEQFF
TRBD1 TRBJ1-2 TRBV19 TGTGCCAGTAGTGTGACAGGGGGCCCTTGGATCTATGGCTACACCTTC CASSVTGGPWIYGYTF
. TRBJ1-1 TRBV2 TGTGCCAGCACCCTAGGGGGATCGGACACTGAAGCTTTCTTT CASTLGGSDTEAFF
TRBD1 TRBJ2-1 TRBV5-1 TGCGCCAGCAGCTCGACTGGGGACAGGTCCTACAATGAGCAGTTCTTC CASSSTGDRSYNEQFF
TRBD2 TRBJ2-1 TRBV6-5 TGTGCCAGCGCCCGGGAGGGGCCTGCTGAGCAGTTCTTC CASAREGPAEQFF
. TRBJ1-2 TRBV18 TGTGCCAGCTCCCAAGACAGGAACTATGGCTACACCTTC CASSQDRNYGYTF
. TRBJ1-5 TRBV19 TGTGCCAGTAGTATAGATCCAGGGGCCAATCAGCCCCAGCATTTT CASSIDPGANQPQHF
TRBD1 TRBJ2-7 TRBV25-1 TGTGCCAGCAGTGGATCAGGACAGGGGGCCTACGAGCAGTACTTC CASSGSGQGAYEQYF
. TRBJ1-3 TRBV21-1 TGTGCCAGCAGCAAAGAGGGGAAGGGCCCTGGAAACACCATATATTTT CASSKEGKGPGNTIYF
. TRBJ2-3 TRBV6-2/TRBV6-3 TGTGCCAGCAGTCAACAATTAGGCCCGACTAGGTCAGATACGCAGTATTTT CASSQQLGPTRSDTQYF
. TRBJ2-1 TRBV24-1 TGTGCCACGGGCCGGGACAACAATGAGCAGTTCTTC CATGRDNNEQFF
TRBD2 TRBJ2-1 TRBV4-2 TGTGCCAGCAGCCAAGAGGGGGGACTAGCGGGAGGCCGTACTTACAATGAGCAGTTCTTC CASSQEGGLAGGRTYNEQFF
TRBD1 TRBJ1-2 TRBV28 TGTGCCAGCAGAAAAACAGGGGGCTATGGCTACACCTTC CASRKTGGYGYTF
TRBD1 TRBJ1-1 TRBV30 TGTGCCTGGAGTGTACTAGGGGGCGGATCAGGGACTGAAGCTTTCTTT CAWSVLGGGSGTEAFF
. TRBJ1-5 TRBV12-5 TGTGCTAGTGGTTTGGCCCTAGTAGGGGCCGGTAATCAGCCCCAGCATTTT CASGLALVGAGNQPQHF
TRBD2 TRBJ2-1 TRBV7-9 TGTGCCAGCAGCTCGGCCGGGACTAGCGCAAACAATGAGCAGTTCTTC CASSSAGTSANNEQFF
. TRBJ2-1 TRBV5-4 TGTGCCAGCAGCTTTTTGACGGCCGGGAACAATGAGCAGTTCTTC CASSFLTAGNNEQFF
TRBD2 TRBJ2-2 TRBV13 TGTGCCAGCAGCTTATCTGGCGGGAGGAACACCGGGGAGCTGTTTTTT CASSLSGGRNTGELFF
TRBD1 TRBJ1-1 TRBV30 TGTGCCTGGAGTCCCCGGACAGGGAGGACTGAAGCTTTCTTT CAWSPRTGRTEAFF
TRBD1 TRBJ1-2 TRBV19 TGTGCCAGTAGTTTCGGACAGGGCTATGGCTACACCTTC CASSFGQGYGYTF